The rows below give T cell receptor beta chains drawn from one sample of a study of breast tumors, draining lymph nodes, adjacent tissues. TCRdb reanalysed the multiplex PCR reads using MiXCR and keeps one entry per CDR3 protein. Of about 130,000 distinct CDR3 sequences listed, just under 20% were seen once; the top ten hold about 3.7%. Sequencing was carried out using axillary lymph node tissue. The receptors were gathered from a female donor with breast cancer. Some clones in this sample may be carry-over from other donors' samples. CDR3s include the opening cysteine and the closing phenylalanine or tryptophan. D genes are given only for firm matches. Not every row has a clone size; where given, it reads once, few, many or a size class.

TRBJ2-4 - TRBV6-1 - TGTGCCAGCAAACTGGTGACAGCTGTAAACATTCAGTACTTC CASKLVTAVNIQYF
TRBJ2-5 many TRBV28 - TGTGCCAGCAGTTTCCGGGTGGAGACCCAGTACTTC CASSFRVETQYF
TRBJ2-2 - TRBV3-1 - TGTGCCAGCGGTAAAGGCATCACCGGGGAGCTGTTTTTT CASGKGITGELFF
TRBJ1-5 many TRBV10-2 - TGCGCCAGCAGTGATGGGGGGCTTGGCAATCAGCCCCAGCATTTT CASSDGGLGNQPQHF
TRBJ2-3 many TRBV12-3/TRBV12-4 TRBD2 TGTGCCAGCAGCCTAGCGGGGTATCGCACAGATACGCAGTATTTT CASSLAGYRTDTQYF
TRBJ2-3 many TRBV20-1 TRBD2 TGCAGTGCTCCGAGGACTAGCTCAACAGATACGCAGTATTTT CSAPRTSSTDTQYF
TRBJ2-7 many TRBV6-5 TRBD1 TGTGCCAGCAGTTACAGTGGGGGACAGGGGGCTTACGAGCAGTACTTC CASSYSGGQGAYEQYF
TRBJ1-5 many TRBV6-6 - TGTGCCAGCAGTTCCTCCGGGGGCAATCAGCCCCAGCATTTT CASSSSGGNQPQHF
TRBJ2-6 - TRBV3-1 - TGTGCCAGCAGTAGAGGTGGTGGGTTCTCTGGGGCCAACGTCCTGACTTTC CASSRGGGFSGANVLTF
TRBJ1-5 many TRBV25-1 - TGTGCCAGCAGTGGGTATAGCAATCAGCCCCAGCATTTT CASSGYSNQPQHF
TRBJ2-3 - TRBV5-4 TRBD1 TGTACCAGCAGCCGGAGGCAGGGGGCGCCCTCCACAGATACGCAGTATTTT CTSSRRQGAPSTDTQYF
TRBJ2-2 - TRBV5-1 - TGCGCCAGCAAACCATACCTAGACAGACCGTCCCCCGGGGAGCTGTTTTTT CASKPYLDRPSPGELFF
TRBJ1-2 many TRBV20-1 TRBD1 TGCAGTGCTAGAGATCCCCGGACAGGGAGGGATGGCTACACCTTC CSARDPRTGRDGYTF
TRBJ1-3 few TRBV28 - TGTGCCAGCAGTTTAAGGGGGGGCACTGGAAACACCATATATTTT CASSLRGGTGNTIYF
TRBJ1-2 many TRBV2 TRBD1 TGTGCCAGCAGCAAACAGGGGACGGAGTATGGCTACACCTTC CASSKQGTEYGYTF
TRBJ2-3 - TRBV18 - TGTGCCAGCTCACCGAGTAGGCAGACGACAGATACGCAGTCTTTT CASSPSRQTTDTQSF
TRBJ2-5 few TRBV9 - TGTGCCAGCAGCGTAGTGTCCGGGGAGACCCAGTACTTC CASSVVSGETQYF
TRBJ1-2 many TRBV27 TRBD1 TGTGCCAGCAGTCGGGACAGGGGAGTAAATGGCTACACCTTC CASSRDRGVNGYTF
TRBJ1-2 many TRBV19 TRBD1 TGTGCCAGTAGTTCAGGGGGAGGTTATGGCTACACCTTC CASSSGGGYGYTF
TRBJ2-5 few TRBV6-2/TRBV6-3 TRBD1 TGTGCCAGCAGTCCGGGGGGACAGGGGGCGAAGTTGCAGTACTTC CASSPGGQGAKLQYF
TRBJ2-1 many TRBV24-1 TRBD2 TGTGCCACCAGTGATTCACTAGCGGGAAACTACAATGAGCAGTTCTTC CATSDSLAGNYNEQFF
TRBJ2-7 once TRBV6-4 TRBD2 TGTGCCAGCAGTGACTCCCTTTTAGCGGGAGCGGGATACGAGCAGTACTTC CASSDSLLAGAGYEQYF
TRBJ2-5 many TRBV3-1 - TGTGCCAGCAGCCATGCCCAGGATCTGCAAGAGACCCAGTACTTC CASSHAQDLQETQYF
TRBJ1-2 - TRBV6-5 - TGTGCCAGCAGAAAGGGTGGTGGCTACACCTTC CASRKGGGYTF
TRBJ1-2 many TRBV15 - TGTGCCACCAGCAGAGTCGGCGGCGTAAGCTATGGCTACACCTTC CATSRVGGVSYGYTF
TRBJ2-1 - TRBV5-4 TRBD2 TGTGCCAGCAGCCTGAAAGCGGGATTCCTCTTGAACAATGAGCAGTTCTTC CASSLKAGFLLNNEQFF
TRBJ2-3 many TRBV7-9 TRBD2 TGTGCCAGCAGCTTAGCGGGGACTAGTGTCGATACGCAGTATTTT CASSLAGTSVDTQYF
TRBJ2-1 - TRBV28 - TGTGCCAGCAGTTTAGCGGGAAGAATTGACAATGAGCAGTTCTTC CASSLAGRIDNEQFF